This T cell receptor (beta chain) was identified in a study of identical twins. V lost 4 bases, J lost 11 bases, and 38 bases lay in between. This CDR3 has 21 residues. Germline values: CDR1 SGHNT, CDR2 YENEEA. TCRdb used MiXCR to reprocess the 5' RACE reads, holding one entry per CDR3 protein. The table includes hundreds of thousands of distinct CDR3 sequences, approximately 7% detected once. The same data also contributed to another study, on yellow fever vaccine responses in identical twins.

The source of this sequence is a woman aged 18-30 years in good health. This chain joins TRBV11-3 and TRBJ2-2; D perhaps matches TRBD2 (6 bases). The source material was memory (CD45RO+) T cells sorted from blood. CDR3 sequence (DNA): TGTGCCAGCAGCTCGCTAGGCGGGGAAACACCGGGGACTCCTTTCGCTATCGAGCTGTTTTTT. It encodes CASSSLGGETPGTPFAIELFF.